This T cell receptor (beta chain) was found in a study of blood T cell repertoires in COVID-19. Study information: Acute-phase and convalescent COVID-19 samples originated in the United States, Italy and Spain. From T cells, B-cell-depleted T cells, or PBMCs came the material, which was cDNA or gDNA.

Germline V gene data show CDR1 as SGHTA and CDR2 as FQGNSA. This CDR3 contains 16 residues. The V segment lost 2 bases and the J segment 7 bases; nucleotides outside the gene matches: 7. TCRdb's table, derived via immunoSEQ multiplex PCR, lists solely in-frame clones and lacks some. The repertoire holds around 180,000 clones, under 80% seen once, with about 3% in the top ten. Sequencing was done on a sample of peripheral blood. This clonotype originated in a woman of 80 years or more with acute or convalescent COVID-19. The V call is TRBV7-2, the J call TRBJ2-2, with 10 bases fitting TRBD2. CDR3 nucleotide sequence: TGTGCCAGCAGCTTACTAGCGGGAGCTCACTACGGGGAGCTGTTTTTT. Encoded protein: CASSLLAGAHYGELFF.